This T cell receptor (beta chain) was retrieved from a study of CD8 T cells in ankylosing spondylitis. Study-level results: Disease-linked clones had a CD8+ phenotype and relatively low frequency in peripheral blood. Blood of patients with ankylosing spondylitis appeared to be characterized by a TCR beta motif of eight highly homologous variants. The clones that were linked to disease were reported to be significantly enriched in matched synovial fluid samples from ankylosing spondylitis patients. Reactive arthritis synovial fluid and blood were previously reported to contain some motif variants.

This clonotype was seen more than once but under ten times. Antigen: not known. Quantitative 5'-RACE with molecular barcodes generated TCR beta libraries. TCRdb re-derived calls from the 5' RACE reads in MiXCR, one entry per CDR3 protein. This sample carries almost 400,000 distinct CDR3 sequences, around 22% of them seen once, and the ten largest clones take less than 20%. Input material: blood, either unsorted or a sorted T cell fraction (not recorded which). This clonotype originated in a male donor with ankylosing spondylitis.

CDR3: CAISSPSAPYEQYF. CDR3 DNA sequence: TGTGCCATCAGTTCCCCATCGGCTCCCTACGAGCAGTACTTC. This rearrangement joins TRBV10-3 to TRBJ2-7, with no clear D. Germline CDR1 is ENHRY and CDR2 is SYGVKD. This CDR3 is built from 14 residues. The V end lost 5 bases, the J end lost 2 bases, and 13 bases lay between the germline ends.